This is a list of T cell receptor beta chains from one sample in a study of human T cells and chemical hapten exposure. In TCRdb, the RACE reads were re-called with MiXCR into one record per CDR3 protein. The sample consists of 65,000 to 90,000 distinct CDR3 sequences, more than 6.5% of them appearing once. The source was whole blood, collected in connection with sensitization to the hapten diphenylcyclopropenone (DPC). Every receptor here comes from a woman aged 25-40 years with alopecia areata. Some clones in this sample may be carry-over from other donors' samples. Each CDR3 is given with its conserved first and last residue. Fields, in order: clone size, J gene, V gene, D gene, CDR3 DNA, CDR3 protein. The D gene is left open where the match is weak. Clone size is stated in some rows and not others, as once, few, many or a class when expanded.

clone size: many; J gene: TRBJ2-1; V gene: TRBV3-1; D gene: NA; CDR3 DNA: TGTGCCAGCAGCCCCGGACTCCGGGATGAGCAGTTCTTC; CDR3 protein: CASSPGLRDEQFF
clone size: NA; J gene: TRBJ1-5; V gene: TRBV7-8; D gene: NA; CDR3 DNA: TGTGCCAGCAGCTTATCGGCGGGGCAAAATCAGCCCCAGCATTTT; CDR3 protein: CASSLSAGQNQPQHF
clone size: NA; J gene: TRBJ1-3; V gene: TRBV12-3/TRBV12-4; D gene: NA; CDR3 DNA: TGTGCCAGCAGTTCCCCGCCTACCATCAACACCATATATTTT; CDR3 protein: CASSSPPTINTIYF
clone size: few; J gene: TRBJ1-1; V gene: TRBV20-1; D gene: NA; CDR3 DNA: TGCAGTGGAGGTCAGGCGATCTCTGAAGCTTTCTTT; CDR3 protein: CSGGQAISEAFF
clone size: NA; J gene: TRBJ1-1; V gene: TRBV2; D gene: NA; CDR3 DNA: TGTGCCAGCAGTGAGCAGGGGTTTAACACTGAAGCTTTCTTT; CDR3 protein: CASSEQGFNTEAFF
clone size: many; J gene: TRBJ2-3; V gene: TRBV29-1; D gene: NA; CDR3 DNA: TGCAGCGTTGACAACGGGGGCACAGATACGCAGTATTTT; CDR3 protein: CSVDNGGTDTQYF
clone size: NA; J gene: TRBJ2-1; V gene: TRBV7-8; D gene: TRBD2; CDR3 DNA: TGTGCCAGCAGCTTATTCCTAGCGGGGGGGCAGGGGAATGAGCAGTTCTTC; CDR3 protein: CASSLFLAGGQGNEQFF
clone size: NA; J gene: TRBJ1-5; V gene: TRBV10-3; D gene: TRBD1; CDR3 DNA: TGTGCCATCAGTGAGTCAACAGGGGAAAATCAGCCCCAGCATTTT; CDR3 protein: CAISESTGENQPQHF
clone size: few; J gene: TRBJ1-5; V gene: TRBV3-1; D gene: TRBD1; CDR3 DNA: TGTGCCAGCAGCCAGGAAGGAGGACAGGGGGCTTATCAGCCCCAGCATTTT; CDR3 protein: CASSQEGGQGAYQPQHF
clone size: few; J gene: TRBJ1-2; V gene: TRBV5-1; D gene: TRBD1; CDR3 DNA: TGCGCCAGCAGATCAGGACAGGAGTCCTATGGCTACACCTTC; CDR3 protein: CASRSGQESYGYTF
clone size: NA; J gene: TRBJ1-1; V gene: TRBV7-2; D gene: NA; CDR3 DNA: TGTGCCAGCAGCAAAACCCGACAGAGCACTGAAGCTTTCTTT; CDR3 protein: CASSKTRQSTEAFF
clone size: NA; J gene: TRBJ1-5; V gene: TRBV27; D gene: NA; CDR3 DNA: TGTGCCAGCAGTATGACGTGGGACCAAAATCAGCCCCAGCATTTT; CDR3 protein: CASSMTWDQNQPQHF
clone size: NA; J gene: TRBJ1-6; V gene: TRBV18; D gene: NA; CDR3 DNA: TGTGCCAGCTCACCCGCCAACCAAAAGTCACCCCTCCACTTT; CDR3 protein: CASSPANQKSPLHF
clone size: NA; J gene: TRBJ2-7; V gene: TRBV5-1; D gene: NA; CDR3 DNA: TGCGCCAGCAGCTTGGGATTTGGACATAGCTCCTACGAGCAGTACTTC; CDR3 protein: CASSLGFGHSSYEQYF
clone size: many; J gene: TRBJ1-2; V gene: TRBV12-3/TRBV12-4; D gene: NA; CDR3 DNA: TGTGCCAGCAGTTTTACAGGCAGGGGCTACACCTTC; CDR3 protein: CASSFTGRGYTF
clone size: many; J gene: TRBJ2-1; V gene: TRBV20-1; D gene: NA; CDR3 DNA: TGCAGTGCTAGACGTGGTATCTCCTACAATGAGCAGTTCTTC; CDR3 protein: CSARRGISYNEQFF
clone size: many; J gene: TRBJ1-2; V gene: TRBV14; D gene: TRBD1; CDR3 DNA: TGTGCCAGCAGCAGGGACAGGGGCGACTATGGCTACACCTTC; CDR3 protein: CASSRDRGDYGYTF
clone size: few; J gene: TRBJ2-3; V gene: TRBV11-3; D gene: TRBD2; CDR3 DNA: TGTGCCAGCAGCCCCCACCGCGGGAGCCCCACAGATACGCAGTATTTT; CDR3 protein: CASSPHRGSPTDTQYF
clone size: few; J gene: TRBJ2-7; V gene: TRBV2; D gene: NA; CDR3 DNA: TGTGCCAGCACTAAAGGAGGGGGCAGTCTGTCCGAGCAGTACTTC; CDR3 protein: CASTKGGGSLSEQYF
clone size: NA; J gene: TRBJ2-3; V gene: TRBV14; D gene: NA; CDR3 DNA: TGTGCCAGCAGCCCGGGGGCAGATACGCAGTATTTT; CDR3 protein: CASSPGADTQYF
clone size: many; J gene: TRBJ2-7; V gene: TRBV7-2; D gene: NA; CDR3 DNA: TGTGCCAGCAGCTTACAGGGTGGGCCCTACGAGCAGTACTTC; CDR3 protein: CASSLQGGPYEQYF
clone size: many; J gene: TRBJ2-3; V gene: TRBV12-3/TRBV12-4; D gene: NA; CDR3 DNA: TGTGCCAGCAGTTTAGGAGGAGGCCCAGATACGCAGTATTTT; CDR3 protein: CASSLGGGPDTQYF
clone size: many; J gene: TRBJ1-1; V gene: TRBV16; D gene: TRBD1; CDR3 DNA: TGTGCCAGCAGCCCAACGGGACAGGGCGGCACTGAAGCTTTCTTT; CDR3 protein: CASSPTGQGGTEAFF
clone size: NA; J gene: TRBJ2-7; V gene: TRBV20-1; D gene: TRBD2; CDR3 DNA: TGCAGTGCCAGTGGGACTAGCGGAAACTACGAGCAGTACTTC; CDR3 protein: CSASGTSGNYEQYF
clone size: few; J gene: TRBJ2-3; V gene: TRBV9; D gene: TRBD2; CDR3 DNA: TGTGCCAGCAGCGTAGACCTAGCGGGGGGCCATAGCACAGATACGCAGTATTTT; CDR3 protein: CASSVDLAGGHSTDTQYF
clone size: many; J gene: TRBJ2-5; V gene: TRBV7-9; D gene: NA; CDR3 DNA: TGTGCCACCGGCCTCCAGGCGGAGACCCAGTACTTC; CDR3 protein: CATGLQAETQYF
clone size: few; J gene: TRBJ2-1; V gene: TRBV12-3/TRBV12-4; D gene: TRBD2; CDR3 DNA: TGTGCCAGCAGTTTCGGGGGGGATGAGCAGTTCTTC; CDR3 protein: CASSFGGDEQFF
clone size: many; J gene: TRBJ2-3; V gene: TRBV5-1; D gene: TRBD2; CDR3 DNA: TGCGCCAGCAGCTTGGTTCCTAGCGGGGGTGATACGCAGTATTTT; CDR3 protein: CASSLVPSGGDTQYF
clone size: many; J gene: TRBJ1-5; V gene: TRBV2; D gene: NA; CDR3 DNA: TGTGCCAGCAGTCACGGACGGTCCTATAGCAATCAGCCCCAGCATTTT; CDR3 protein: CASSHGRSYSNQPQHF
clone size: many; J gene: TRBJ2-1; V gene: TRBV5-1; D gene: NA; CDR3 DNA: TGCGCCAGCAGCCGTGTCGGGACATCCCCGTTCTTC; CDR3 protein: CASSRVGTSPFF
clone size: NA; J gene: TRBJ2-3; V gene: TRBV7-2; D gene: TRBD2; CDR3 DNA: TGTGCCAGCAGCCGCACCACCCAGCGGGGGGGCGCAGATACGCAGTATTTT; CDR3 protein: CASSRTTQRGGADTQYF
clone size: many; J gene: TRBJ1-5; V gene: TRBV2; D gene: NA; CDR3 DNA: TGTGCCAGCAGTGAGATGGACCAGGGGCAGCCCCAGCATTTT; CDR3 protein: CASSEMDQGQPQHF
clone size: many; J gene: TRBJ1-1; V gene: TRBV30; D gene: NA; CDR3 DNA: TGTGCCTGGAGGACAAGACAGAGGGACACTGAAGCTTTCTTT; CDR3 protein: CAWRTRQRDTEAFF
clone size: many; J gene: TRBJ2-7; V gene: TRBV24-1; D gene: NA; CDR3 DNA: TGTGCCACCAGCCGCGGATGGCCGGGTCCCTACGAGCAGTACTTC; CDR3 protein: CATSRGWPGPYEQYF
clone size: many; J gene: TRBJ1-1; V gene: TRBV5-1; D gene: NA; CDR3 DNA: TGCGCCAGCAGCTCCCCCAGGGGCATAAAGGCCATGAACACTGAAGCTTTCTTT; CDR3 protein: CASSSPRGIKAMNTEAFF
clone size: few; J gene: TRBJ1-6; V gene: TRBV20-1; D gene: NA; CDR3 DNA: TGCAGTGCTCTAGAGGGGTCACAGGGACATTCACCCCTCCACTTT; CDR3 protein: CSALEGSQGHSPLHF
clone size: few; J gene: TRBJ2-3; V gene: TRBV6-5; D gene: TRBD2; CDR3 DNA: TGTGCCACCTTATCTAGCGGGGGCACAGATACGCAGTATTTT; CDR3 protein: CATLSSGGTDTQYF
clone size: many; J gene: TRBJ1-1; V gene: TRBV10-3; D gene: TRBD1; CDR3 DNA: TGTGCCACTGGGACAGGGAAGAACACTGAAGCTTTCTTT; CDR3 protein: CATGTGKNTEAFF
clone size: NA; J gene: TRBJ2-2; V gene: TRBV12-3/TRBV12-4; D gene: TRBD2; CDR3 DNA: TGTGCCAGCTCCAGCGGGACCGCCGGGGAGCTGTTTTTT; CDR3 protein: CASSSGTAGELFF
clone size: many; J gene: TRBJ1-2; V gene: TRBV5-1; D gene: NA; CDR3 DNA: TGCGCCAGCAGCTGGGCAGGGACCAACTATGGCTACACCTTC; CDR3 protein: CASSWAGTNYGYTF
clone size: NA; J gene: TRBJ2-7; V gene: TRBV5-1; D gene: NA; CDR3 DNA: TGCGCCAGCAGCTGGGGAGAAGACGAGCAGTACTTC; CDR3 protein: CASSWGEDEQYF
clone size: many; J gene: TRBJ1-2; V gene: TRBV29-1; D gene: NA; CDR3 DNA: TGCAGCGTTGGGGGACTCAACAAAGGCTATGGCTACACCTTC; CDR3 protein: CSVGGLNKGYGYTF
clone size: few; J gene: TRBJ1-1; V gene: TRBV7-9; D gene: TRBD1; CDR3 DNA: TGTGCCAGCAGCTTAACGGACAGGGAAGTTGAAGCTTTCTTT; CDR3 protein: CASSLTDREVEAFF
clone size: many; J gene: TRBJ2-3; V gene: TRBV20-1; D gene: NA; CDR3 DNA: TGCAGTGCTTGGGACACCGATAAAGATACGCAGTATTTT; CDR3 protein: CSAWDTDKDTQYF
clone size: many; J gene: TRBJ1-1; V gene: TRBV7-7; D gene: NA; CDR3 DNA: TGTGCCAGCTCCAGACAGGAAGACACTGAAGCTTTCTTT; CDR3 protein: CASSRQEDTEAFF
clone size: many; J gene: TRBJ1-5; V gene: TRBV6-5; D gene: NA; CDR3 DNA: TGTGCCAGCTCTAAACTCGAGGGGGGGGGCTTAAGGGGTCAGCCCCAGCATTTT; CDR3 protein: CASSKLEGGGLRGQPQHF
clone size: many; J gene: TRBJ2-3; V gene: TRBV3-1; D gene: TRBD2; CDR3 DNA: TGTGCCAGCAGCCAAGCTTTGAAAATAGCGGGGGGGCAGTATTTT; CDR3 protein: CASSQALKIAGGQYF
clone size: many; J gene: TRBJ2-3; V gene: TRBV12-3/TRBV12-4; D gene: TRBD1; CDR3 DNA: TGTGCCAGCAGATCCCCGACAGGGGCCGGGACAGATACGCAGTATTTT; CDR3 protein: CASRSPTGAGTDTQYF
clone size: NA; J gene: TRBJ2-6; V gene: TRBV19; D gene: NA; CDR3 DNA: TGTGCCAGTACCCCCGGGGGAAGGAGTGGGGCCAACGTCCTGACTTTC; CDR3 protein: CASTPGGRSGANVLTF
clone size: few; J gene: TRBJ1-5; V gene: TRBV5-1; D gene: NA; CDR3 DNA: TGCGCCAGCAGCTTGGGGGGGCCGAATCAGCCCCAGCATTTT; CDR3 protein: CASSLGGPNQPQHF
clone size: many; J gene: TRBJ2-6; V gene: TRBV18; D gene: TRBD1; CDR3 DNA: TGTGCCAGCTCACCACTTCTCGGGACAGGGTTAAGCTCTGGGGCCAACGTCCTGACTTTC; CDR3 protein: CASSPLLGTGLSSGANVLTF
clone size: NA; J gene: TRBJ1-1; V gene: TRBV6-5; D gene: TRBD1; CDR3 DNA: TGTGCCAGCAGTTACCCCCGACAGGGGCACACTGAAGCTTTCTTT; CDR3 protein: CASSYPRQGHTEAFF
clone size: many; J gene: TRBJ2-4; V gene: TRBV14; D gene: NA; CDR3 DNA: TGTGCCAGCAGCCACAGGCCCAATGGGGGCATTCAGTACTTC; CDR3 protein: CASSHRPNGGIQYF
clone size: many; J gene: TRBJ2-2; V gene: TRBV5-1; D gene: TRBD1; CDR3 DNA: TGCGCCAGCAGCTCCCTCCCGACCTGGACAGGGGAGACCGGGGAGCTGTTTTTT; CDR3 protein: CASSSLPTWTGETGELFF
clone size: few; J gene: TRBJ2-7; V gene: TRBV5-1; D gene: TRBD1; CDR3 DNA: TGCGCCAGCACCGATCATGGACAGGGTTCTGTCGAGCAGTACTTC; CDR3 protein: CASTDHGQGSVEQYF
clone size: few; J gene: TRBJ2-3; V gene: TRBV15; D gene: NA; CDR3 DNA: TGTGCCACCAGCAGAGGGGGGTTATCAGATACGCAGTATTTT; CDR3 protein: CATSRGGLSDTQYF
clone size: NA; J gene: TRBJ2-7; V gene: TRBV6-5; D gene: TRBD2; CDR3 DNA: TGTGCCAGCAGACCCGGGACTACCTACGAGCAGTACTTC; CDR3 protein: CASRPGTTYEQYF
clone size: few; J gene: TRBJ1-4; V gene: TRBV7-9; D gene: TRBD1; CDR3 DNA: TGTGCCAGCAGCTTAGGGGACAGCCGAAAACTGTTTTTT; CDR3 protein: CASSLGDSRKLFF